The source of this T cell receptor beta chain is a study of T-cell reconstitution after alpha-beta-depleted transplantation in children. The CDR3 loop spans 13 amino acids. V was clipped by 6 bases and J by 0 bases, with 11 bases between them. Germline values: CDR1 SQVTM, CDR2 ANQGSEA. Unique molecular identifiers were incorporated into the prepared TCRbeta library. TCRdb passed the PCR reads through MiXCR, listing each CDR3 protein once. The sample has around 380,000 distinct CDR3 sequences, approximately 11% seen once. The sequences come from PBMCs from the stem cell graft donor, collected from the stem cell graft. The chain uses TRBV29-1 and TRBJ1-1; no clear D gene. The source of this sequence is a human donor who donated a stem cell graft to a child with acute myeloid leukemia. CDR3 residues: CSVTRGMNTEAFF. Here the CDR3 DNA reads TGCAGCGTGACCAGAGGCATGAACACTGAAGCTTTCTTT. Using reference TRBV29-1 and TRBJ1-1 for the parts outside the CDR3, the full variable domain is SAVISQKPSRDICQRGTSLTIQCQVDSQVTMMFWYRQQPGQSLTLIATANQGSEATYESGFVIDKFPISRPNLTFSTLTVSNMSPEDSSIYLCSVTRGMNTEAFFGQGTRLTVV.